Listed here are 26 T cell receptor beta chains from one sample, sequenced in a study of T-cell reconstitution after alpha-beta-depleted transplantation in children. Construction of the TCRbeta library involved unique molecular identifiers. TCRdb re-analysed the PCR reads in MiXCR, keeping a single row per CDR3 protein. Of some 200,000 distinct CDR3 sequences in the sample, around 9.5% were seen once. The sequenced sample was PBMCs from the stem cell graft donor, obtained from the stem cell graft. These receptors originate from a human donor who donated a stem cell graft to a child with acute lymphoblastic leukemia.

A few counts support this clonotype. The V and J genes are TRBV6-5 and TRBJ2-1; possible D gene TRBD2, 5 bases. This CDR3 has 14 amino acids. In germline, CDR1 is MNHEY, CDR2 SVGAGI. The V and J ends lost 0 bases and 8 bases respectively, with 11 bases between them. CDR3 region: CASSYSYGVDEQFF. The CDR3 DNA reads TGTGCCAGCAGTTACTCGTACGGGGTGGATGAGCAGTTCTTC.

The table lists this clonotype with a few counts. V gene TRBV28 combines with J gene TRBJ1-2; weak D call: TRBD1 (6 bases). The germline V gene encodes CDR1 MDHEN and CDR2 SYDVKM. Trimming removed 8 bases from V and 2 bases from J, with 15 bases in between. The CDR3 is 14 amino acids. The CDR3 DNA reads TGTGCCAGCGGGATAGGGGGGAGGAACTATGGCTACACCTTC. Amino acid sequence: CASGIGGRNYGYTF.

This clonotype was observed a few times. V usage is TRBV6-1 and J usage is TRBJ1-5; 11 nucleotides align to TRBD1. The CDR3 length is 15 residues. V lost 7 bases, J lost 6 bases, and 8 bases stayed unmatched. Per the germline V gene, CDR1 is MNHNS and CDR2 is SASEGT. CDR3 nucleotide sequence: TGTGCCAGCATCGAAGGACAGGGGGCGATTCAGCCCCAGCATTTT. Its protein is CASIEGQGAIQPQHF.

The rearrangement uses TRBV4-1 and TRBJ2-7, with D possibly TRBD1 on 5 matching bases. V was clipped by 1 base and J by 2 bases, with 15 bases between them. Germline V lookup: CDR1 MGHRA, CDR2 YSYEKL. This CDR3 has 16 amino acids. CDR3 region: CASSQGQGMPTYEQYF. DNA for the CDR3: TGCGCCAGCAGCCAAGGCCAGGGTATGCCTACCTACGAGCAGTACTTC.

The V and J genes are TRBV7-9 and TRBJ2-1, with D perhaps TRBD1 or TRBD2 (5 bases each). Germline CDR1 and CDR2: SEHNR and FQNEAQ (reference sequence). Trimming left V 5 bases short and J 5 bases short, with 7 bases between. This CDR3 has 12 residues. The CDR3 loop is CASSLGHNEQFF. In nucleotides, the CDR3 is TGTGCCAGCAGCCTGGGACACAATGAGCAGTTCTTC.

This clonotype has only a few counts. The chain recombines TRBV2 with TRBJ1-3; D gene unclear. The CDR3 length is 12 residues. The ends were cut back, 9 bases at V and 3 bases at J, with 9 bases in the middle. The germline V gene encodes CDR1 SNHLY and CDR2 FYNNEI. The CDR3 region is CARTVFGNTIYF. The DNA of the CDR3 is TGTGCCAGGACGGTTTTTGGAAACACCATATATTTT.

The chain carries TRBV4-3 and TRBJ2-3; D is tentatively TRBD1 or TRBD2 (5 bases each). There are 16 residues in the CDR3. Germline V CDR1 and CDR2: LGHNA, YSLEER. V lost 0 bases and J 7 bases, leaving 17 bases between the germline ends. In nucleotides, the CDR3 is TGCGCCAGCAGCCAAGAGGGACCACTCAAGAAGTATACGCAGTATTTT. This encodes CASSQEGPLKKYTQYF.

This clonotype has only one observation. The J gene is TRBJ2-2, the V gene TRBV30; D possibly corresponds to TRBD2 (6 bases). The CDR3 runs 14 residues. The germline CDR1 and CDR2 sequences are GTSNPN and SVGIG (reference sequence). Trimming took off 4 bases at V and 7 bases at J, with 16 bases between the two ends. The CDR3 loop reads CAWNGWRGNGELFF. CDR3 nucleotides: TGTGCCTGGAATGGGTGGAGGGGAAACGGGGAGCTGTTTTTT.

This clonotype showed up just a few times. The chain recombines TRBV29-1 with TRBJ1-2; no definite D call. Trimming took off 4 bases at V and 4 bases at J, with 7 bases between the two ends. Germline CDR1 reads SQVTM; CDR2 reads ANQGSEA. This CDR3 is 11 amino acids long. The CDR3 nucleotides are TGCAGCGTTGTGAAGGGCTATGGCTACACCTTC. This gives the protein CSVVKGYGYTF. Supplemented by reference TRBV29-1 and TRBJ1-2, the full variable domain reads SAVISQKPSRDICQRGTSLTIQCQVDSQVTMMFWYRQQPGQSLTLIATANQGSEATYESGFVIDKFPISRPNLTFSTLTVSNMSPEDSSIYLCSVVKGYGYTFGSGTRLTVV.

This clonotype was seen many times. This rearrangement joins TRBV5-6 to TRBJ2-5; TRBD1 is a possible D gene (6 bases). The CDR3 loop spans 17 amino acids. The germline V gene has CDR1 SGHDT and CDR2 YYEEEE. The V end was cut by 1 base, the J end by 5 bases, with 21 bases between. The CDR3 sequence: CASSLLLQGRFAETQYF. CDR3 DNA sequence: TGTGCCAGCAGCTTGTTATTACAGGGAAGGTTTGCGGAGACCCAGTACTTC.

This clonotype was detected a few times. At one of its ends the junction is not consistent with the germline gene, which may arise from a read error. The rearrangement uses TRBV4-1 and TRBJ2-7; possibly TRBD1 for D (5 bases). The CDR3 spans 14 residues. CDR1 and CDR2 (germline): MGHRA, YSYEKL. This chain's CDR3 is CASSQARDSYEQYF. CDR3 sequence (DNA): TGCGCCAGCAGTCAAGCCAGGGACTCCTACGAGCAGTACTTC.

At least ten counts were recorded for this clonotype. The chain has TRBV4-3 and TRBJ2-5, with D unresolved. Looked up from germline, CDR1 is LGHNA and CDR2 is YSLEER. This CDR3 contains 14 residues. V lost 4 bases to trimming and J lost 2 bases, with 11 bases between them. The CDR3 region is CASSPRVFQETQYF. DNA of the CDR3: TGCGCCAGCAGCCCCCGGGTCTTTCAAGAGACCCAGTACTTC.

This clonotype was counted only a few times. The J gene is TRBJ2-1, the V gene TRBV7-2, with 12 bases aligning to TRBD2. With V trimmed by 5 bases and J by 3 bases, 5 bases remained unmatched. Germline lookup yields CDR1 SGHTA and CDR2 FQGNSA. The CDR3 spans 16 residues. CDR3 sequence (DNA): TGTGCCAGCAGCCTCCTAGCGGGGGGGCTCTACAATGAGCAGTTCTTC. This gives the protein CASSLLAGGLYNEQFF. Based on the CDR3 plus reference TRBV7-2 and TRBJ2-1, the full variable domain is GAGVSQSPSNKVTEKGKDVELRCDPISGHTALYWYRQSLGQGLEFLIYFQGNSAPDKSGLPSDRFSAERTGGSVSTLTIQRTQQEDSAVYLCASSLLAGGLYNEQFFGPGTRLTVL.

This clonotype was detected ten times or more. The chain carries TRBV5-1 and TRBJ2-3; D gene uncertain. The CDR3 covers 12 residues. Germline V gives CDR1 SGHRS, CDR2 YFSETQ. The V end was cut by 1 base, the J end by 12 bases, with 12 bases between. The CDR3 DNA follows: TGCGCCAGCAGCTTGTCGGGTTGGCCCCAGTATTTT. Protein product: CASSLSGWPQYF.

The chain couples TRBV5-1 to TRBJ2-1, with 9 nucleotides matching TRBD1. This CDR3 has 16 residues. The ends lost 1 base at V and 1 base at J; junction bases unmatched: 3. Germline-derived CDR1 and CDR2 are SGHRS and YFSETQ. Here the CDR3 reads CASSLLGQGSYNEQFF. CDR3 bases: TGCGCCAGCAGCTTGCTGGGACAGGGTTCCTACAATGAGCAGTTCTTC.

The V call is TRBV15, the J call TRBJ2-6, with D tentatively TRBD2 (6 bases). Trimming took off 5 bases at V and 0 bases at J, with 11 bases between the two ends. CDR3 length: 16 residues. CDR1 is LNHNV, CDR2 YYDKDF, per germline (reference sequence). CDR3 DNA sequence: TGTGCCACCAGCTGGGACTCTAGCTCTGGGGCCAACGTCCTGACTTTC. Protein product: CATSWDSSSGANVLTF.

At least ten counts were recorded for this clonotype. This sequence joins TRBV29-1 and TRBJ2-7; D is perhaps TRBD1 or TRBD2 (5 bases each). V shed 7 bases and J shed 7 bases, with 20 bases lying between them. CDR1 SQVTM and CDR2 ANQGSEA come from the germline V gene. CDR3 length: 13 residues. CDR3 sequence (DNA): TGCAGCGCTGGGGAAGGGAGCGCAGGGGAGCAGTACTTC. This codes for CSAGEGSAGEQYF.

The chain carries TRBV29-1 and TRBJ1-2, with no clear D. The germline gives CDR1 SQVTM, CDR2 ANQGSEA. The CDR3 extends over 14 amino acids. The V and J ends lost 7 bases and 2 bases respectively, with 17 bases between them. CDR3 DNA sequence: TGCAGCGCTGACCGGACCGTCCACAACTATGGCTACACCTTC. This encodes CSADRTVHNYGYTF.

This clonotype has a handful of counts. For the CDR3, the DNA is TGTGCCAGTAGTGTTGGGGGTTGGTACGAGCAGTACTTC. It yields the protein CASSVGGWYEQYF. This rearrangement joins TRBV19 to TRBJ2-7, with D perhaps given as TRBD1 or TRBD2 (5 bases each). Trimming took off 5 bases at V and 4 bases at J, with 12 bases between the two ends. The CDR3 is made up of 13 amino acids. CDR1 LNHDA and CDR2 SQIVND come from the germline V gene (reference sequence).

The chain recombines TRBV7-9 with TRBJ2-2; D is undetermined. V lost 2 bases and J lost 0, with 10 bases in between. CDR3 length: 16 residues. The V gene's germline CDR1 is SEHNR and CDR2 FQNEAQ (reference sequence). The chain's CDR3 is CASSLSTGSNTGELFF. The CDR3 DNA reads as TGTGCCAGCAGCTTATCCACTGGTTCGAACACCGGGGAGCTGTTTTTT.

The rearrangement uses TRBV2 and TRBJ2-7; possibly TRBD1 for D (5 bases). Germline V gene sequence: CDR1 SNHLY, CDR2 FYNNEI. Deletions cut 2 bases from V and 6 bases from J, with 14 bases between. The CDR3 extends over 14 amino acids. The CDR3 protein is CASSECQGVCEQYF. The CDR3 nucleotides are TGTGCCAGCAGTGAATGTCAGGGTGTCTGCGAGCAGTACTTC. The variable domain in full, completed from reference TRBV2 and TRBJ2-7, reads EPEVTQTPSHQVTQMGQEVILRCVPISNHLYFYWYRQILGQKVEFLVSFYNNEISEKSEIFDDQFSVERPDGSNFTLKIRSTKLEDSAMYFCASSECQGVCEQYFGPGTRLTVT.

This clonotype was seen repeatedly, ten times or more. The chain is built from TRBV20-1 and TRBJ2-1; 8 bases line up with TRBD2. The V gene end was trimmed by 7 bases and the J gene end by 9 bases; junction bases not matched to a gene: 8. This CDR3 region has 12 residues. Germline lookup yields CDR1 DFQATT and CDR2 SNEGSKA (reference sequence). The CDR3 DNA reads as TGCAGTGAGCGAGGCGGGGGGCGTGAGCAGTTCTTC. This sequence encodes CSERGGGREQFF.

This clonotype appeared many times. The chain recombines TRBV29-1 with TRBJ2-7, with no clear D. V lost 5 bases to trimming and J lost 0 bases, with 11 bases between them. Germline V gives CDR1 SQVTM, CDR2 ANQGSEA. The CDR3 has 13 amino acids. CDR3 nucleotide sequence: TGCAGCGTTAAACGTCTGTTCTCCTACGAGCAGTACTTC. Translated: CSVKRLFSYEQYF.

In its sample, this clonotype was seen once. The chain links TRBV6-1 to TRBJ2-5, with TRBD1 matching over 10 bases. This CDR3 comprises 16 residues. V lost 4 bases and J lost 1; bases outside the gene matches: 6. CDR1 MNHNS and CDR2 SASEGT come from the germline V gene. The CDR3 nucleotides read TGTGCCAGCAGTGTGGGACAGGGGTACCCCCAAGAGACCCAGTACTTC. Its translation is CASSVGQGYPQETQYF.

This clonotype was counted between two and nine times. This chain joins TRBV29-1 and TRBJ1-1; no clear D gene. The V end was cut by 7 bases, the J end by 6 bases, with 12 bases between. The CDR3 sequence is 11 residues long. Germline values: CDR1 SQVTM, CDR2 ANQGSEA. The CDR3 DNA follows: TGCAGCGCCATGACCCAGCCTGAAGCTTTCTTT. This codes for CSAMTQPEAFF. The variable domain in full, with the rest retrieved from reference TRBV29-1 and TRBJ1-1, is SAVISQKPSRDICQRGTSLTIQCQVDSQVTMMFWYRQQPGQSLTLIATANQGSEATYESGFVIDKFPISRPNLTFSTLTVSNMSPEDSSIYLCSAMTQPEAFFGQGTRLTVV.

This rearrangement joins TRBV10-3 to TRBJ2-4; 9 bases fit TRBD1. Germline values: CDR1 ENHRY, CDR2 SYGVKD. V was clipped by 3 bases and J by 3 bases; unmatched bases: 9. The CDR3 covers 17 residues. CDR3 in amino acids: CAISEFRDRVVKNIQYF. DNA of the CDR3: TGTGCCATCAGTGAATTTCGGGACAGGGTCGTCAAAAACATTCAGTACTTC.